This is a list of T cell receptor beta chains from one sample in a study of shared clonotypes between healthy human individuals. Sequencing was performed with immunoSEQ multiplex PCR; in TCRdb, only in-frame clones are kept and a portion is missing. This sample has more than 2,000,000 clones, with roughly 92% found just once. Sequenced material: naive CD4+ T cells sorted from blood. All receptors derive from a man younger than 35 in good health. Each CDR3 is given with its conserved first and last residue. The D gene is left open where the match is weak. Clone size is not always given. Where it is, it says once, few, many or a class for expanded clones.

>TRBV7-8|-|-|TRBJ2-7
TGTGCCAGCAGCAACTTAAGGCCGGGGGGCCTCGGAAACTACGAGCAGTACTTC
CASSNLRPGGLGNYEQYF
>TRBV9|once|-|TRBJ2-5
TGTGCCAGCAGCGAACGTGGAGCCCAAGAGACCCAGTACTTC
CASSERGAQETQYF
>TRBV6-5|-|TRBD1|TRBJ1-2
TGTGCCAGCAGCCCGGACAGGAGGTACGGCTACACCTTC
CASSPDRRYGYTF
>TRBV10-3|-|TRBD1|TRBJ1-2
TGTGCCATCAGTGAGCCGACCGGGACAGCCTATGGCTACACCTTC
CAISEPTGTAYGYTF
>TRBV7-2|-|-|TRBJ2-1
TGTGCCAGCAGCTTAGGGTCTTCGGCCCGAATCAATGAGCAGTTCTTC
CASSLGSSARINEQFF
>TRBV6-6|-|TRBD1|TRBJ2-3
TGTGCCAGCAGTTACGACAGGGTCCTCACAGATACGCAGTATTTT
CASSYDRVLTDTQYF
>TRBV6-5|-|TRBD2|TRBJ2-5
TGTGCCAGCAGGACTAGCTCCTCAGAGACCCAGTACTTC
CASRTSSSETQYF
>TRBV29-1|few|TRBD1|TRBJ1-1
TGCAGCGCTTACAGGGGCTCTGAAGCTTTCTTT
CSAYRGSEAFF
>TRBV7-2|-|-|TRBJ2-6
TGTGCCAGCAGCTACGGGTCTGGGGCCAACGTCCTGACTTTC
CASSYGSGANVLTF
>TRBV10-3|-|TRBD1|TRBJ2-3
TGTGCCATCAACAACAGGGGGTTAACAGATACGCAGTATTTT
CAINNRGLTDTQYF
>TRBV7-2|-|TRBD1|TRBJ1-2
TGTGCCAGCAGCTTTAGTGGACAGGGGGAGTATGGCTACACCTTC
CASSFSGQGEYGYTF
>TRBV19|-|TRBD1|TRBJ2-1
TGTGCCAGTAGCGGCCCGGCGACAGGGCTTTTATACAATGAGCAGTTCTTC
CASSGPATGLLYNEQFF
>TRBV11-2|once|-|TRBJ2-2
TGTGCCAGCAGCTTAGGGGGCCTTACCAACACCGGGGAGCTGTTTTTT
CASSLGGLTNTGELFF
>TRBV4-1|once|TRBD2|TRBJ2-5
TGCGCCAGCAGCCAGAGTCCCGGGACTAGCGGCCAGGAGACCCAGTACTTC
CASSQSPGTSGQETQYF
>TRBV28|once|-|TRBJ2-5
TGTGCCAGCAGTTTACGGACAGCTCAAGAGACCCAGTACTTC
CASSLRTAQETQYF
>TRBV7-9|-|-|TRBJ2-1
TGTGCCAGCAGCCGACAGGACGGTGAGCAGTTCTTC
CASSRQDGEQFF
>TRBV9|-|TRBD1|TRBJ1-4
TGTGCCAGCAGCGTAGGGGGACAGGCCGGCGAACTGTTTTTT
CASSVGGQAGELFF
>TRBV5-1|-|TRBD2|TRBJ2-1
TGCGCCAGCAGCTTGGCCTCTAGCGGGAGTGTTTCCTACAATGAGCAGTTCTTC
CASSLASSGSVSYNEQFF
>TRBV18|-|-|TRBJ1-4
TGTGCCAGCTCACCACCGGGCGGTTCAAATGAAAAACTGTTTTTT
CASSPPGGSNEKLFF
>TRBV7-9|-|-|TRBJ2-7
TGTGCCAGCAGCTTACGTGGGACTCTCTACGAGCAGTACTTC
CASSLRGTLYEQYF
>TRBV20-1|few|-|TRBJ1-1
TGCAGTGCTAGGGGGAGTACTGAAGCTTTCTTT
CSARGSTEAFF
>TRBV7-7|-|TRBD1|TRBJ2-5
TGTGCTAGCAGCAAAGGGACAGGGCCCCAAGAGACCCAGTACTTC
CASSKGTGPQETQYF
>TRBV13|-|-|TRBJ2-5
TGTGCCAGCAGCCTCCCCCACGAAGAGACCCAGTACTTC
CASSLPHEETQYF
>TRBV19|-|-|TRBJ2-3
TGTGCCAGTAGTATAGATCCACAGAGGAGGGATACGCAGTATTTT
CASSIDPQRRDTQYF
>TRBV27|-|TRBD2|TRBJ2-4
TGTGCCAGCAGTGAAGGACTAGCGGGAAACTTAGCCAAAAACATTCAGTACTTC
CASSEGLAGNLAKNIQYF
>TRBV9|-|TRBD2|TRBJ2-2
TGTGCCAGCAGCGTAGCTGGCGGACTAGCGTTGAACACCGGGGAGCTGTTTTTT
CASSVAGGLALNTGELFF
>TRBV19|-|-|TRBJ2-3
TGTGCCAGTAGACAAATTGGCGGGATCGTGACGCAGTATTTT
CASRQIGGIVTQYF